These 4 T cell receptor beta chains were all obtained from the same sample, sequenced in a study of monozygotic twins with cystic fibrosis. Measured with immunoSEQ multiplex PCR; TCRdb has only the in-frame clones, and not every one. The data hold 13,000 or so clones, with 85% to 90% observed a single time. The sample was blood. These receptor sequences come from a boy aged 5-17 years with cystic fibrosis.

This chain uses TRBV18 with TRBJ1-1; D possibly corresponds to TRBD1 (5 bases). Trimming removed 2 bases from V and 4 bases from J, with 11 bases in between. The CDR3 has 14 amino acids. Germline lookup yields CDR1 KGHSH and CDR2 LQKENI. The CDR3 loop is CASSPGGFGTEAFF. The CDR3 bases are TGTGCCAGCTCACCAGGGGGATTTGGCACTGAAGCTTTCTTT.

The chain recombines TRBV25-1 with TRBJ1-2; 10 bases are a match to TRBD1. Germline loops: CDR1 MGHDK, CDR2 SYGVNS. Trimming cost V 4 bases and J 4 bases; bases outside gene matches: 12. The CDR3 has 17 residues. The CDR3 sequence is CASSVGGQGHGGYGYTF. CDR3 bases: TGTGCCAGCAGTGTGGGGGGACAGGGGCATGGTGGCTATGGCTACACCTTC.

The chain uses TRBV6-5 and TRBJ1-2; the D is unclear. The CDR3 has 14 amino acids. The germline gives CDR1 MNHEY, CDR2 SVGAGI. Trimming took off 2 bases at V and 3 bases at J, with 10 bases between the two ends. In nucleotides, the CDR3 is TGTGCCAGCAGTTACGATGGGGAGGACTATGGCTACACCTTC. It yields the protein CASSYDGEDYGYTF.

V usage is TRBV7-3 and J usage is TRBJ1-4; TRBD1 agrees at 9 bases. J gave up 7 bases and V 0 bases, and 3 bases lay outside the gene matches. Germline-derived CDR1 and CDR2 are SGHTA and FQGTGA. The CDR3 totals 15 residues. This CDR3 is CASSLTGTGSEKLFF. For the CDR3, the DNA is TGTGCCAGCAGCTTAACCGGGACAGGGAGTGAAAAACTGTTTTTT.